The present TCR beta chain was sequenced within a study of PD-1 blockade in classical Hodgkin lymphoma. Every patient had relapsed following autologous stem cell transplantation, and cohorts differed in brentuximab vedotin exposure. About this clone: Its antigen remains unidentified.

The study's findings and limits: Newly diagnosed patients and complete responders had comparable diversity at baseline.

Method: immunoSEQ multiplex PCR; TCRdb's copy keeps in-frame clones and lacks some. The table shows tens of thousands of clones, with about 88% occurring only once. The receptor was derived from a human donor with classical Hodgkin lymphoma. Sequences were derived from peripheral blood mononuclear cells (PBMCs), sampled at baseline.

DNA of the CDR3: TGTGCCACCAGCTCGACCCCGGGCACCACAGATACGCAGTATTTT. It is translated as CATSSTPGTTDTQYF. The chain uses TRBV15 and TRBJ2-3, with D hard to call. Germline CDR1 reads LNHNV; CDR2 reads YYDKDF (reference sequence). V lost 5 bases and J 2 bases, leaving 14 bases between the germline ends. The CDR3 sequence is 15 residues long.